Only one count was recorded for the clone carrying this T cell receptor (beta chain). These data are taken from a study of cytomegalovirus exposure and HLA in healthy donors. From germline, CDR1 is ENHRY and CDR2 SYGVKD. The CDR3 runs 13 residues. The V and J ends lost 4 bases and 1 base respectively, with 7 bases between them. 13 Jbeta primers and 60 Vbeta primers were used for the PCR. Sequencing was performed with immunoSEQ multiplex PCR; in TCRdb, only in-frame clones are kept and a portion is missing. This table has more than 110,000 clones, 75% appearing once. This receptor was obtained from a man in his thirties or forties in good health and CMV-seronegative. The rearrangement links TRBV10-3 to TRBJ1-1; no clear D gene. Sequenced input: PBMCs. CDR3: CAISGTKNTEAFF. The CDR3 DNA sequence: TGTGCCATCAGTGGGACTAAGAACACTGAAGCTTTCTTT.